Sequencing of this T cell receptor beta chain was carried out in a study of blood T cells in healthy people across ages. Primers used in a second PCR of roughly 6 to 11 cycles were a sample-barcoded 5' primer and a J-beta primer mix. Tags on each cDNA molecule came from a template-switch adaptor with 12 random nucleotides. MiXCR was run by TCRdb on the 5' RACE reads, yielding one entry per CDR3 protein. This sample has fewer than 750,000 distinct CDR3 sequences; approximately 52% occur once, and the top ten carry approximately 15%. Study-wide points: Relative to aged donors, long-lived donors carried more naive CD4+ cells and displayed higher diversity.

A remark on this clonotype: Antigen: not known.

Each donor supplied around 9.9 milliliters of peripheral blood. Every sample had a minimum of 7 million PBMCs isolated. The receptor comes from a woman older than 75 in good health. Sequencing was done on a sample of blood.

CDR3 nucleotide sequence: TGTGCCAGCAGCTTAAGCGCCTTCAGCATTCAGTACTTC. Protein product: CASSLSAFSIQYF. V and J are TRBV7-2 and TRBJ2-4; unclear D gene. CDR1 is SGHTA, CDR2 FQGNSA, per germline. CDR3 length: 13 amino acids. Trimming shortened V by 2 bases and J by 9 bases, and 11 bases separated the two germline ends.